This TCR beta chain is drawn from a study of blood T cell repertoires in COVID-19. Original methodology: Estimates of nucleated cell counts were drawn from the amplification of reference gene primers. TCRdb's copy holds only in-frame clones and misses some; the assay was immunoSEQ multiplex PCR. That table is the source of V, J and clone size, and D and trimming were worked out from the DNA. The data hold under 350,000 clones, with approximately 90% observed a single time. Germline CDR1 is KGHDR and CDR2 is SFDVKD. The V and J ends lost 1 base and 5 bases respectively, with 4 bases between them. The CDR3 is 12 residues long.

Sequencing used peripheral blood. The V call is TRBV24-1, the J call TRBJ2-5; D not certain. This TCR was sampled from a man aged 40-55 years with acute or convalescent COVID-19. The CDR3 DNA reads TGTGCCACCAGTGATTTTCGGGAGACCCAGTACTTC. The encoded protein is CATSDFRETQYF.